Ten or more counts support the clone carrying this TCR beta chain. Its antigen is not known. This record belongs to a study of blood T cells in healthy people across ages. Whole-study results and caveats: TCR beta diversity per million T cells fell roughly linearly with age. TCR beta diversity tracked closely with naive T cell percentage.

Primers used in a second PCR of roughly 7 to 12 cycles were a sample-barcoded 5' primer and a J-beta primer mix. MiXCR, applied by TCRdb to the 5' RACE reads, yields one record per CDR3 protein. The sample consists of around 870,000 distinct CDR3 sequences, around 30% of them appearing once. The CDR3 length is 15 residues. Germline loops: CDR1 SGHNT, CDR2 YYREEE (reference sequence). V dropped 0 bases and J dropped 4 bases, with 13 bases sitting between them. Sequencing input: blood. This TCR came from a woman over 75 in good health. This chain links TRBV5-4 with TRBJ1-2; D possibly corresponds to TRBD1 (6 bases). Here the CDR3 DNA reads TGTGCCAGCAGCTTGGAGAGAACAGGGAGCTATGGCTACACCTTC. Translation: CASSLERTGSYGYTF.